These 28 T cell receptor beta chains were sequenced from one sample in a study of cytomegalovirus exposure and HLA in healthy donors. PCR primers comprised 60 Vbeta and 13 Jbeta primers. Libraries were prepared by immunoSEQ multiplex PCR; TCRdb keeps only in-frame clonotypes and omits some of them. The sample carries 40,000 to 45,000 clones, 75% to 90% recorded once. Material: PBMCs. These receptors were obtained from a woman aged 40 to 49 in good health and CMV-seropositive.

V gene TRBV10-3 combines with J gene TRBJ2-1; possibly TRBD1 for D (5 bases). Germline assignment: CDR1 ENHRY and CDR2 SYGVKD. This CDR3 is built from 14 residues. V was cut by 0 bases and J by 5 bases, with 8 bases left in between. This CDR3 is CAISESQGNNEQFF. The CDR3 DNA sequence: TGTGCCATCAGTGAGTCCCAGGGAAACAATGAGCAGTTCTTC.

The chain employs TRBV5-1 and TRBJ2-3, with 8 bases lining up with TRBD2. This CDR3 has 15 residues. Germline V gene lookup returns CDR1 SGHRS and CDR2 YFSETQ. J was trimmed by 4 bases and V by 0 bases; bases with no gene match: 4. CDR3 coding DNA: TGCGCCAGCAGCTTGGACGGGGGGGCCGCAGATACGCAGTATTTT. It codes for CASSLDGGAADTQYF.

This clone occurred a few times. The rearrangement uses TRBV2 and TRBJ1-2; D gene unclear. The CDR3 runs 16 residues. CDR1 SNHLY and CDR2 FYNNEI come from the germline V gene. With 8 bases removed from V and 4 bases from J, the gap between germline ends came to 23 bases. The CDR3 DNA sequence: TGTGCCAGCTTCAGCGGACCCTCAAAACATAGCTATGGCTACACCTTC. Translating gives CASFSGPSKHSYGYTF. The full variable domain, with the rest looked up from reference TRBV2 and TRBJ1-2, is EPEVTQTPSHQVTQMGQEVILRCVPISNHLYFYWYRQILGQKVEFLVSFYNNEISEKSEIFDDQFSVERPDGSNFTLKIRSTKLEDSAMYFCASFSGPSKHSYGYTFGSGTRLTVV.

By share, this clone ranks as large. The chain couples TRBV28 to TRBJ1-6; 8 bases fit TRBD1. The CDR3 has 12 residues. The junction had 2 bases not matched to a gene; V was cut back by 6 bases and J by 10 bases. Germline V gene data show CDR1 as MDHEN and CDR2 as SYDVKM. As DNA, the CDR3 is TGTGCCAGCAGGACAGGGGTATCACCCCTCCACTTT. Protein: CASRTGVSPLHF.

The rearrangement joins TRBV29-1 to TRBJ1-2; TRBD1 is a possible D gene (5 bases). The length of the CDR3 is 13 residues. Trimming left V 5 bases short and J 5 bases short, with 15 bases between. The germline gives CDR1 SQVTM, CDR2 ANQGSEA. CDR3 DNA sequence: TGCAGCGTTTCAACAGGCCTGATATATGGCTACACCTTC. Translation gives CSVSTGLIYGYTF.

CDR3 coding DNA: TGTGCCAGCAGTTTCCGAACAGGGGGCCGTCATACCGGGGAGCTGTTTTTT. It translates to CASSFRTGGRHTGELFF. This chain uses TRBV27 with TRBJ2-2, with TRBD1 matching over 9 bases. The junction had 10 bases not matched to a gene; V was cut back by 3 bases and J by 5 bases. CDR1 is MNHEY and CDR2 is SMNVEV in the germline V gene (reference sequence). The CDR3 length is 17 residues.

This chain uses TRBV19 with TRBJ2-2; 8 bases match TRBD2. The length of the CDR3 is 15 residues. After removal of 3 bases from V and 5 bases from J, the junction contained 5 bases not matched to a gene. CDR1 is LNHDA, CDR2 SQIVND, per germline (reference sequence). The DNA of the CDR3 is TGTGCCAGTAGTATCCTAGCGGGTGGAACCGGGGAGCTGTTTTTT. Protein product: CASSILAGGTGELFF.

The V and J genes are TRBV27 and TRBJ2-5; tentatively, D is TRBD2 (5 bases). The assigned J gene may be wrong: the sequence end matches TRBJ2-7 better. Germline assignment: CDR1 MNHEY and CDR2 SMNVEV (reference sequence). This CDR3 spans 16 amino acids. The DNA for the CDR3 is TGTGCCAGCAGTTTACACGTCACGGGAAAATCCTACGAGCAGTACTTC. It yields the protein CASSLHVTGKSYEQYF.

The chain links TRBV19 to TRBJ2-1, with D tentatively TRBD2 (5 bases). The germline gives CDR1 LNHDA, CDR2 SQIVND (reference sequence). V lost 2 bases to trimming and J lost 5 bases, with 10 bases between them. CDR3 size: 14 residues. The CDR3 nucleotides are TGTGCCAGTAGTATATTCGGGGAAAACAATGAGCAGTTCTTC. Its translation is CASSIFGENNEQFF.

The V gene is TRBV7-9, the J gene TRBJ2-7; TRBD1 matches 8 bases. The CDR3 totals 14 residues. V was pared by 6 bases and J by 1 base, with 5 bases of the junction left unmatched. In germline, CDR1 is SEHNR, CDR2 FQNEAQ (reference sequence). CDR3 protein: CASRSGTGSYEQYF. The CDR3 nucleotides read TGTGCCAGCAGGTCCGGGACAGGTTCCTACGAGCAGTACTTC.

The chain joins TRBV2 to TRBJ1-5; 7 bases fit TRBD1. The CDR3 loop spans 15 amino acids. Germline CDR1 is SNHLY and CDR2 is FYNNEI. V shed 1 base and J 3 bases; nucleotides not matched to a gene: 3. DNA for the CDR3: TGTGCCAGCAGTGAAGAGACAGGGTTCAATCAGCCCCAGCATTTT. It yields the protein CASSEETGFNQPQHF.

This clone was seen only once. J is TRBJ2-7 and V is TRBV6-1; 9 nucleotides align to TRBD1. J was trimmed by 3 bases and V by 7 bases; bases with no gene match: 7. Looked up from germline, CDR1 is MNHNS and CDR2 is SASEGT. This CDR3 is built from 14 residues. The CDR3 loop reads CASTGQGILYEQYF. The DNA for the CDR3 is TGTGCCAGCACGGGACAGGGAATTCTCTACGAGCAGTACTTC.

This rearrangement joins TRBV7-7 to TRBJ1-5; no clear D gene. Germline CDR1 SSHAT, CDR2 FNYEAQ (reference sequence). The CDR3 contains 14 residues. V gave up 1 base and J gave up 4 bases, with 8 bases separating them. CDR3 sequence (DNA): TGTGCCAGCAGCTTAGACAGTTTTAATCAGCCCCAGCATTTT. Its protein is CASSLDSFNQPQHF.

The chain links TRBV19 to TRBJ1-5; D unresolved. The germline V gene encodes CDR1 LNHDA and CDR2 SQIVND (reference sequence). The ends were cut back, 3 bases at V and 0 bases at J, with 15 bases in the middle. The CDR3 has 17 amino acids. CDR3 sequence reads: CASSIGELGYSNQPQHF. The CDR3 nucleotides are TGTGCCAGTAGTATCGGGGAACTCGGATATAGCAATCAGCCCCAGCATTTT.

The rearrangement links TRBV5-4 to TRBJ2-7; 7 bases agree with TRBD2. With V trimmed by 4 bases and J by 0 bases, 4 bases remained unmatched. The CDR3 runs to 14 residues. Germline assignment: CDR1 SGHNT and CDR2 YYREEE (reference sequence). CDR3 protein: CASSNGGSSYEQYF. Written as DNA, the CDR3 is TGTGCCAGCAGCAACGGGGGGTCCTCCTACGAGCAGTACTTC.

This CDR3 is CASSVYREQFF. The CDR3 DNA is TGTGCCAGCAGTGTCTACCGAGAGCAGTTCTTC. The chain has TRBV6-1 and TRBJ2-1; D gene unclear. Looked up from germline, CDR1 is MNHNS and CDR2 is SASEGT. The CDR3 is 11 amino acids. Trimming took off 4 bases at V and 10 bases at J, with 8 bases between the two ends.

The V call is TRBV19, the J call TRBJ2-1; tentatively, D is TRBD1 (6 bases). CDR3 length equals 13 residues. CDR1 is LNHDA, CDR2 SQIVND, per germline (reference sequence). Trimming took off 6 bases at V and 6 bases at J, with 12 bases between the two ends. CDR3 protein: CASSLTGSNEQFF. CDR3 nucleotides: TGTGCCAGTAGCCTAACAGGGTCCAATGAGCAGTTCTTC.

This CDR3 reads CASSRQEDTQYF. The CDR3 region has the DNA TGTGCCAGCAGCAGGCAGGAAGATACGCAGTATTTT. V gene TRBV7-9 combines with J gene TRBJ2-3, with no clear D. V was clipped by 5 bases and J by 5 bases, with 8 bases between them. CDR3 length: 12 residues. CDR1 is SEHNR and CDR2 is FQNEAQ in the germline V gene (reference sequence).

The sample holds one count of this clone. V gene TRBV2 combines with J gene TRBJ2-7, with 7 positions matching TRBD1. The CDR3 is 15 amino acids. Germline V gene lookup returns CDR1 SNHLY and CDR2 FYNNEI. The ends lost 8 bases at V and 1 base at J; junction bases unmatched: 11. DNA of the CDR3: TGTGCCAGCGGAAGAGGATGGGACAGTTCCTACGAGCAGTACTTC. Translated, it gives CASGRGWDSSYEQYF.

The V call is TRBV19, the J call TRBJ1-5; perhaps TRBD1 as D (5 bases). Per the germline V gene, CDR1 is LNHDA and CDR2 is SQIVND (reference sequence). Trimming shortened V by 3 bases and J by 10 bases, and 13 bases separated the two germline ends. CDR3 length: 13 residues. The CDR3 DNA is TGTGCCAGTAGTATTCGAGGGGAGGCTCCCCAGCATTTT. Translating it yields CASSIRGEAPQHF.

The V call is TRBV21-1, the J call TRBJ2-1; the table's D call, TRBD2, was not checked against the DNA. TRBV21-1 is given as a pseudogene. The length of the CDR3 is 10 residues. The CDR3 here is CAKIGNEQFF. The CDR3 coding sequence is TGTGCCAAGATCGGTAATGAGCAGTTCTTC.

This clone was detected a few times. The J gene is TRBJ1-4, the V gene TRBV6-1; D is undetermined. The CDR3 covers 13 residues. Germline CDR1 and CDR2: MNHNS and SASEGT. Trimming took off 0 bases at V and 10 bases at J, with 9 bases between the two ends. CDR3 sequence: CASSEATGGKLFF. The CDR3 region has the DNA TGTGCCAGCAGTGAAGCGACCGGCGGAAAACTGTTTTTT.

This CDR3 is CASIVGGSSYNEQFF. For the CDR3, the DNA is TGTGCCAGCATAGTGGGGGGGAGCTCCTACAATGAGCAGTTCTTC. This chain joins TRBV28 and TRBJ2-1; 7 bases map to TRBD2. With 7 bases clipped from V and 0 bases from J, the junction kept 6 bases outside the gene matches. The CDR3 runs 15 residues. The germline V gene has CDR1 MDHEN and CDR2 SYDVKM.

This clone was found once. The genes are TRBV13 and TRBJ1-3; D gene ambiguous. Germline-derived CDR1 and CDR2 are PRHDT and FYEKMQ (reference sequence). Trimming removed 3 bases from V and 6 bases from J, with 9 bases in between. The length of the CDR3 is 13 residues. The CDR3 DNA is TGTGCCAGCAGCTTTGAAGCTGCAAACACCATATATTTT. Its translation is CASSFEAANTIYF.

This sequence joins TRBV27 and TRBJ1-4; D is perhaps TRBD1 (6 bases). Deletions cut 3 bases from V and 7 bases from J, with 12 bases between. The CDR3 covers 14 residues. Per germline, CDR1 MNHEY and CDR2 SMNVEV (reference sequence). This CDR3 reads CASSLTGGGEKLFF. Here the CDR3 DNA reads TGTGCCAGCAGTTTGACAGGCGGGGGTGAAAAACTGTTTTTT. The whole variable domain, filled in from reference TRBV27 and TRBJ1-4, reads EAQVTQNPRYLITVTGKKLTVTCSQNMNHEYMSWYRQDPGLGLRQIYYSMNVEVTDKGDVPEGYKVSRKEKRNFPLILESPSPNQTSLYFCASSLTGGGEKLFFGSGTQLSVL.

The chain carries TRBV6-5 and TRBJ2-5; weak D call: TRBD1 (6 bases). This CDR3 has 14 amino acids. Between the trimmed V and J ends, which lost 6 bases and 2 bases, there was a span of 13 bases. The germline V gene has CDR1 MNHEY and CDR2 SVGAGI. CDR3 residues: CASRRTAGQETQYF. DNA of the CDR3: TGTGCCAGCAGAAGGACAGCTGGACAAGAGACCCAGTACTTC.

A note on this clone: Other DNA sequences in this sample translate to the same CDR3. The chain is built from TRBV6-6 and TRBJ2-5, with D perhaps TRBD2 (7 bases). The CDR3 extends over 14 amino acids. V lost 0 bases to trimming and J lost 5 bases, with 10 bases between them. Germline V lookup: CDR1 MNHNY, CDR2 SVGAGI (reference sequence). CDR3: CASSYSGGQETQYF. CDR3 coding DNA: TGTGCCAGCAGTTACTCGGGGGGGCAGGAGACCCAGTACTTC.

This sequence joins TRBV5-6 and TRBJ1-5; weak D call: TRBD1 (5 bases). Germline V gene sequence: CDR1 SGHDT, CDR2 YYEEEE. The length of the CDR3 is 14 residues. With 0 bases removed from V and 6 bases from J, the gap between germline ends came to 10 bases. The CDR3 DNA reads TGTGCCAGCAGCTTGGGTCAGGGCGGTCAGCCCCAGCATTTT. It codes for CASSLGQGGQPQHF.